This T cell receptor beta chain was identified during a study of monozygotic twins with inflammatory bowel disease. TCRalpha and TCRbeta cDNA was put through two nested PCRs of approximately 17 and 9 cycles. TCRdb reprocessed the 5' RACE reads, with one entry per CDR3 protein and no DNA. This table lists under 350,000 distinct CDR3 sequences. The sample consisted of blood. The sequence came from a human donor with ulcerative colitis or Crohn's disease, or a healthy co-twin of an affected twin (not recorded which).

The CDR3 loop reads CSVEVVGTYEQYF. V gene TRBV29-1 combines with J gene TRBJ2-7. Germline V gene lookup returns CDR1 SQVTM and CDR2 ANQGSEA. This CDR3 comprises 13 residues.